This T cell receptor (beta chain) was documented in a study of blood T cell dynamics during melanoma immunotherapy. The sample's time point: week 3, after first cycle of checkpoint inhibitor. Some clones are missing from TCRdb's copy, which holds only in-frame ones; the method was immunoSEQ multiplex PCR. The sample lists 15,000 or so clones, approximately 94% occurring once. CDR1 is SGHAT, CDR2 FQNNGV, per germline. The CDR3 loop spans 14 amino acids. V lost 3 bases to trimming and J lost 2 bases, with 11 bases between them. As for this clone: Its specificity is unknown.

Study results and caveats: Immune-effector CD8+ cells best matched cell-free DNA CDR3 sequences and were most clonal.

Sequenced here: effector memory CD8+ T cells from blood, sampled from a patient treated with checkpoint blockade. The TCR sequence derives from a human donor with melanoma. The chain employs TRBV11-2 and TRBJ2-7; D is unclear. The chain's CDR3 is CASSFRSTAYEQYF. The CDR3 DNA is TGTGCCAGCAGCTTCAGGTCGACGGCCTACGAGCAGTACTTC.